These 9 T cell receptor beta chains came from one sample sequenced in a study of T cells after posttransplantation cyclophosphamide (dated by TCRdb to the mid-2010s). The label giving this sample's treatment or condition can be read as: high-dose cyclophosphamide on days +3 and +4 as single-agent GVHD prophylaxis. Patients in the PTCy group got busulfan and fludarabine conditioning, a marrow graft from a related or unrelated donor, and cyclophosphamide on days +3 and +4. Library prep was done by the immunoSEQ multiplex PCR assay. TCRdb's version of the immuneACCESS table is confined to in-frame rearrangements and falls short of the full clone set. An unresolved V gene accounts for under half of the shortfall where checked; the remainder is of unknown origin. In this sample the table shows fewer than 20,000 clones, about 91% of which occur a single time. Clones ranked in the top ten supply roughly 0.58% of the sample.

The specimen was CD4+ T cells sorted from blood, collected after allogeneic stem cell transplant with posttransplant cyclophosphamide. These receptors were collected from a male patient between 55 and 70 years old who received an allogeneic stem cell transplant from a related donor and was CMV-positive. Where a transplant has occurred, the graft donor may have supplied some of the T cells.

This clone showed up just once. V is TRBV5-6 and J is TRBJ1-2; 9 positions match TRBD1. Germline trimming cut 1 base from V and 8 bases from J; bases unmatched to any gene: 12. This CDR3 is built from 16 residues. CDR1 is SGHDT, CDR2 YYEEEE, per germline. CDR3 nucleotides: TGTGCCAGCAGCTTGAGGGATATAACAGGGGGCGAAGGCTACACCTTC. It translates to CASSLRDITGGEGYTF. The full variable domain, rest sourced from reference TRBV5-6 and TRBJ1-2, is DAGVTQSPTHLIKTRGQQVTLRCSPKSGHDTVSWYQQALGQGPQFIFQYYEEEERQRGNFPDRFSGHQFPNYSSELNVNALLLGDSALYLCASSLRDITGGEGYTFGSGTRLTVV.

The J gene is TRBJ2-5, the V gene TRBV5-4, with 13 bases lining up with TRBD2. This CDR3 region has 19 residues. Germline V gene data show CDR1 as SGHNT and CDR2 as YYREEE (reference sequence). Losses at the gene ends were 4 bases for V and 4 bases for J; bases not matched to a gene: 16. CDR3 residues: CASSHVLYPGLAGRETQYF. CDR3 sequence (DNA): TGTGCCAGCAGCCACGTCCTTTACCCGGGACTAGCGGGGAGAGAGACCCAGTACTTC.

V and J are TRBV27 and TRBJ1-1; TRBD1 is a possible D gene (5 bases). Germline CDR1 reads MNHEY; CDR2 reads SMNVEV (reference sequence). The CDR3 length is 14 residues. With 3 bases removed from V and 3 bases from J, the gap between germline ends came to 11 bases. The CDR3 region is CASSFRGGYTEAFF. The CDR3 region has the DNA TGTGCCAGCAGTTTTAGGGGAGGGTACACTGAAGCTTTCTTT.

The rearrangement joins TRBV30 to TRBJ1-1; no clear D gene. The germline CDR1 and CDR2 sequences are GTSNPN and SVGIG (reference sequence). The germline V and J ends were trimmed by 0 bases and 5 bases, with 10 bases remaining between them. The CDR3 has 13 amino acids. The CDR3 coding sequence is TGTGCCTGGAGTGTGGGTGAGAGGACTGAAGCTTTCTTT. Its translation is CAWSVGERTEAFF.

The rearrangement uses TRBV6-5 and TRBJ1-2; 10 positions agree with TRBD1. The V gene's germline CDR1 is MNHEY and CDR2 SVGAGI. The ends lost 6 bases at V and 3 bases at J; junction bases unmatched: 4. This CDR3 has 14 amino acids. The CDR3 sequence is CASRRQGADYGYTF. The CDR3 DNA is TGTGCCAGCAGAAGACAGGGGGCGGACTATGGCTACACCTTC.

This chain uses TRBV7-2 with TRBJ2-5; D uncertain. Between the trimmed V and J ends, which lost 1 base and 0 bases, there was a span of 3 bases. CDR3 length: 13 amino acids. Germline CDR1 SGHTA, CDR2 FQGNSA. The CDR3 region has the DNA TGTGCCAGCAGCTTAGTAAACCAAGAGACCCAGTACTTC. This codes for CASSLVNQETQYF. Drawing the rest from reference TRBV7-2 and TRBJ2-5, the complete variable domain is GAGVSQSPSNKVTEKGKDVELRCDPISGHTALYWYRQSLGQGLEFLIYFQGNSAPDKSGLPSDRFSAERTGGSVSTLTIQRTQQEDSAVYLCASSLVNQETQYFGPGTRLLVL.

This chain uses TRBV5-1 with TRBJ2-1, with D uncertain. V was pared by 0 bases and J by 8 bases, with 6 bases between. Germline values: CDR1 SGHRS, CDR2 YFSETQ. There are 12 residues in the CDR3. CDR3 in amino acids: CASSLVGYEQFF. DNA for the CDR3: TGCGCCAGCAGCTTGGTGGGCTATGAGCAGTTCTTC.

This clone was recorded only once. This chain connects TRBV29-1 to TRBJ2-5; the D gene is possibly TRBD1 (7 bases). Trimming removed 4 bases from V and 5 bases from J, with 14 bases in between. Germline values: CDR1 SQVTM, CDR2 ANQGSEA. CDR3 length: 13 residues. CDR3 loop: CSVGGGAGETQYF. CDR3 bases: TGCAGCGTTGGAGGGGGCGCGGGGGAGACCCAGTACTTC. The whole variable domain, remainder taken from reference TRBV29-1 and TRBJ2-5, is SAVISQKPSRDICQRGTSLTIQCQVDSQVTMMFWYRQQPGQSLTLIATANQGSEATYESGFVIDKFPISRPNLTFSTLTVSNMSPEDSSIYLCSVGGGAGETQYFGPGTRLLVL.

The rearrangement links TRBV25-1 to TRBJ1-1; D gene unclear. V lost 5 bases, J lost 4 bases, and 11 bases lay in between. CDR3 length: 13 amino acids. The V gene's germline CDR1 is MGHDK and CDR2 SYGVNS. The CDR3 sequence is CASSLRVGTEAFF. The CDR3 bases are TGTGCCAGCAGTCTAAGAGTCGGCACTGAAGCTTTCTTT.